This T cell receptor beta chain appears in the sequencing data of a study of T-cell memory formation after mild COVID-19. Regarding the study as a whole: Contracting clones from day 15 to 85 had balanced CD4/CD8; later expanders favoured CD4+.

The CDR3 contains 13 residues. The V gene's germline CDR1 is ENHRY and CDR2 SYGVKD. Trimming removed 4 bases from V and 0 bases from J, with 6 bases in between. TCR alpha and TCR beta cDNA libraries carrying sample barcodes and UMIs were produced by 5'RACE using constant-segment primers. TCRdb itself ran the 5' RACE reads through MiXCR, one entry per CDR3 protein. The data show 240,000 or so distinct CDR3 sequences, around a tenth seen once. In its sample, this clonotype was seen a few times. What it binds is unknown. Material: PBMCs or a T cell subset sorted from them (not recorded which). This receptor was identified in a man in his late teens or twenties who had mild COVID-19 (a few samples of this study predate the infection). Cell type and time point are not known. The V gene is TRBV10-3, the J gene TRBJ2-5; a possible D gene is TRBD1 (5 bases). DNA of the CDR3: TGTGCCATCAGTGGGACAAACCAAGAGACCCAGTACTTC. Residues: CAISGTNQETQYF.